One and the same sample provided the 14 T cell receptor beta chains below, sequenced in a study of blood T cell repertoires in COVID-19. Clones were read by immunoSEQ multiplex PCR, and TCRdb kept only the in-frame ones, dropping some. Among over 90,000 clones listed, 90% were seen once. Sequencing used peripheral blood. These receptor sequences come from a man aged 50 to 60 with acute or convalescent COVID-19.

The chain joins TRBV6-2 or TRBV6-3 to TRBJ2-7, with D maybe TRBD2 (6 bases). CDR3 length equals 14 residues. Germline values: CDR1 MNHEY, CDR2 SVGEGT. The V end lost 6 bases, the J end lost 6 bases, and 18 bases lay between the germline ends. This CDR3 reads CASSIHRDFGEQYF. In DNA, the CDR3 is TGTGCCAGCAGCATTCACCGGGACTTCGGCGAGCAGTACTTC.

The CDR3 DNA reads as TGCGCCAGCAGCTTGATCAGGGGGAATACCGGGGAGCTGTTTTTT. It codes for CASSLIRGNTGELFF. This chain joins TRBV5-1 and TRBJ2-2; TRBD1 matches at 7 bases. Germline-derived CDR1 and CDR2 are SGHRS and YFSETQ. CDR3 length: 15 amino acids. V shed 1 base, J shed 5 bases, and the junction held 5 bases outside the gene matches.

The CDR3 sequence is CAISESGLAGHNEQFF. CDR3 in DNA: TGTGCCATCAGTGAGTCGGGACTAGCGGGACACAATGAGCAGTTCTTC. V gene TRBV10-3 combines with J gene TRBJ2-1; 13 positions match TRBD2. V shed 0 bases, J shed 5 bases, and the junction held 1 base outside the gene matches. The CDR3 length is 16 residues. Germline values: CDR1 ENHRY, CDR2 SYGVKD.

The rearrangement joins TRBV27 to TRBJ2-3; 10 bases line up with TRBD1. Germline values: CDR1 MNHEY, CDR2 SMNVEV (reference sequence). V lost 6 bases, J lost 7 bases, and 4 bases stayed unmatched. The CDR3 sequence is 13 residues long. In DNA, the CDR3 is TGTGCCAGCAGGGACAGGGGGGAATATACGCAGTATTTT. It codes for CASRDRGEYTQYF.

This clone has more than one count but fewer than ten. The J gene is TRBJ2-7, the V gene TRBV27; 9 bases fit TRBD2. The CDR3 consists of 16 residues. Germline loops: CDR1 MNHEY, CDR2 SMNVEV (reference sequence). Unmatched junction bases numbered 10, after V lost 5 bases and J lost 2 bases. The CDR3 reads CASSTPAGGKAYEQYF. The CDR3 DNA reads as TGTGCCAGCAGTACCCCAGCGGGGGGAAAGGCCTACGAGCAGTACTTC.

The chain employs TRBV10-3 and TRBJ2-1, with unresolved D. Germline V gene lookup returns CDR1 ENHRY and CDR2 SYGVKD. CDR3 length equals 11 residues. Trimming took off 5 bases at V and 7 bases at J, with 6 bases between the two ends. CDR3 DNA sequence: TGTGCCATCAGTACTTTGAATGAGCAGTTCTTC. It codes for CAISTLNEQFF.

This clone has just one count. The CDR3 DNA is TGCGCCAGCAGCCAAGGAGGGACTAGCGGGAAAGAGACCCAGTACTTC. Protein product: CASSQGGTSGKETQYF. J is TRBJ2-5 and V is TRBV4-3; 13 bases are shared with TRBD2. The CDR3 runs 16 residues. The V and J ends lost 1 base and 3 bases, in that order; junction bases with no gene match: 2. Germline V gene data show CDR1 as LGHNA and CDR2 as YSLEER.

The genes are TRBV21-1 and TRBJ1-2; the table names TRBD1, a call not compared with the DNA. TRBV21-1 is an annotated pseudogene. This CDR3 contains 13 residues. CDR3 loop: CASSSSQLYGYTF. The DNA of the CDR3 is TGTGCCAGCAGCAGTTCACAGCTGTATGGCTACACCTTC.

The chain recombines TRBV3-1 (or the pseudogene TRBV3-2) with TRBJ2-5, with D unresolved. The V end lost 2 bases, the J end lost 0 bases, and 10 bases lay between the germline ends. CDR3 length equals 15 residues. The germline V gene encodes CDR1 LGHDT and CDR2 YNNKEL (reference sequence). The CDR3 sequence is CASSQNARNQETQYF. Written as DNA, the CDR3 is TGTGCCAGCAGCCAAAATGCCAGGAACCAAGAGACCCAGTACTTC.

The rearrangement joins TRBV6-1 to TRBJ1-2; D is perhaps TRBD1 (6 bases). Trimming removed 0 bases at V and 1 base at J, with 21 bases between. This CDR3 contains 19 residues. The germline V gene encodes CDR1 MNHNS and CDR2 SASEGT. This CDR3 reads CASSEAVGRTDYFNYGYTF. The CDR3 DNA reads TGTGCCAGCAGTGAAGCGGTGGGCAGGACAGACTACTTTAACTATGGCTACACCTTC.

The chain recombines TRBV10-3 with TRBJ1-4; tentative D call: TRBD1 (6 bases). Trimming removed 1 base at V and 2 bases at J, with 8 bases between. This CDR3 has 15 residues. The V gene's germline CDR1 is ENHRY and CDR2 SYGVKD. Written as DNA, the CDR3 is TGTGCCATCAGTGAGTACAGGGAGACTAATGAAAAACTGTTTTTT. This sequence encodes CAISEYRETNEKLFF.

J is TRBJ2-7 and V is TRBV6-2 or TRBV6-3; D unclear. The CDR3 loop spans 18 amino acids. The V and J ends lost 0 bases and 0 bases respectively, with 18 bases between them. Germline loops: CDR1 MNHEY, CDR2 SVGEGT. CDR3 in DNA: TGTGCCAGCAGTTACTCGAATCGTTACAGCCGTGGCTCCTACGAGCAGTACTTC. Its translation is CASSYSNRYSRGSYEQYF.

The J gene is TRBJ2-4, the V gene TRBV18, with D maybe TRBD1 (7 bases). This CDR3 spans 15 amino acids. Germline CDR1 is KGHSH and CDR2 is LQKENI. V lost 0 bases and J 7 bases, leaving 13 bases between the germline ends. The chain's CDR3 is CASSPPEGAQNIQYF. The CDR3 DNA sequence: TGTGCCAGCTCACCACCGGAGGGGGCGCAGAACATTCAGTACTTC.

The chain employs TRBV27 and TRBJ2-1; 11 bases match TRBD2. V was clipped by 7 bases and J by 4 bases; unmatched bases: 3. The CDR3 has 14 residues. Germline V lookup: CDR1 MNHEY, CDR2 SMNVEV (reference sequence). CDR3 sequence (DNA): TGTGCCAGCATTCGACTAGCGGGGTACAATGAGCAGTTCTTC. Its translation: CASIRLAGYNEQFF.